This record looks at one TCR beta chain sequence and its context. Its antigen remains unidentified. Generated by immunoSEQ multiplex PCR, the TCRdb table keeps only in-frame clones and is missing some. The sample includes 430,000 or so clones, 90% of them seen just once. The data derive from a study of Ad26.COV2.S vaccination and SARS-CoV-2 variants. Overall study context: In the study, Ad26.COV2.S was injected intramuscularly once, or twice 56 days apart.

Treatment meaning: 15 to 20 received Ad26.COV2.S at low or high dose, single or two shots; about 5 received placebo; per-sample allocation not given. Sampling happened 63 days after the first vaccine or placebo injection. Notes on the study in general: Measurement of non-spike TCR breadth gave similar results in vaccine and placebo recipients. The TCR-based breadth and depth measures might underestimate overall T cell responses.

The CDR3 sequence is 13 residues long. The V end was cut by 4 bases, the J end by 5 bases, with 11 bases between. The germline CDR1 and CDR2 sequences are SNHLY and FYNNEI. This receptor was identified in a person between 18 and 59 years old who received the Ad26.COV2.S COVID-19 vaccine or a placebo. Sequenced material: peripheral blood, taken in a trial of Ad26.COV2.S vaccine versus placebo. This rearrangement joins TRBV2 to TRBJ1-1, with a possible D match to TRBD1 (5 bases). The CDR3 DNA follows: TGTGCCAGCAGTGTGATGGGGGGTACTGAAGCTTTCTTT. The encoded protein is CASSVMGGTEAFF.